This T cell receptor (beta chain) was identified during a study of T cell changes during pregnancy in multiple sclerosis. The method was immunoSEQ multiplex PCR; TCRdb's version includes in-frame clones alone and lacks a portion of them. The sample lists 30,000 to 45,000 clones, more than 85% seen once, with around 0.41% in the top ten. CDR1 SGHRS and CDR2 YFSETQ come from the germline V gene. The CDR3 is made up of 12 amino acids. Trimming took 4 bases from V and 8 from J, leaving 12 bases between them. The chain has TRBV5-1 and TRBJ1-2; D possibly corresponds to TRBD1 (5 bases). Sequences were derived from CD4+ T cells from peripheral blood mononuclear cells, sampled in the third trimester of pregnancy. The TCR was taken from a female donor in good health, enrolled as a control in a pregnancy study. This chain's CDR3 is CASSTGGVGYTF. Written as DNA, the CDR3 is TGCGCCAGCAGCACGGGGGGGGTCGGCTACACCTTC.